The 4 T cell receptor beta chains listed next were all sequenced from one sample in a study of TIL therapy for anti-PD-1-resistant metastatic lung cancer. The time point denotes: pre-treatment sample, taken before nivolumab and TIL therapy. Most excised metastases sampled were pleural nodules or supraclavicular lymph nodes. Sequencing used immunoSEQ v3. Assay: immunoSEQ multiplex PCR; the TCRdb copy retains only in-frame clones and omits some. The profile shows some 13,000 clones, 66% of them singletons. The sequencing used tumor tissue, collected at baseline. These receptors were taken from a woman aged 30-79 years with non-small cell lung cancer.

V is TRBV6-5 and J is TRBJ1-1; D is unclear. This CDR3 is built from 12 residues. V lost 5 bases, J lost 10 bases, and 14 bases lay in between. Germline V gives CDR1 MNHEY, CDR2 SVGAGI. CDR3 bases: TGTGCCAGCAGTGAAGCTGGGCGGGTAGCTTTCTTT. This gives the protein CASSEAGRVAFF.

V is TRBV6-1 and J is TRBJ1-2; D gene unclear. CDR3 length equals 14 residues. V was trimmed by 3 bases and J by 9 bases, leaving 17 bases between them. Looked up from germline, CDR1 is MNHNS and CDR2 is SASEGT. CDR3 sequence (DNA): TGTGCCAGCAGTGATCTGCCGGGCGAGGTTAGCTACACCTTC. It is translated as CASSDLPGEVSYTF.

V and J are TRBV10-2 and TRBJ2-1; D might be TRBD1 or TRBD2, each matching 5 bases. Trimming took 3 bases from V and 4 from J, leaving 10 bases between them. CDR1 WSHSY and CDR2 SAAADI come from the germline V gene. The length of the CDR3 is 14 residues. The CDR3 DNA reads TGCGCCAGCAGTGACGGGGACGGGTACAATGAGCAGTTCTTC. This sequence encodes CASSDGDGYNEQFF.

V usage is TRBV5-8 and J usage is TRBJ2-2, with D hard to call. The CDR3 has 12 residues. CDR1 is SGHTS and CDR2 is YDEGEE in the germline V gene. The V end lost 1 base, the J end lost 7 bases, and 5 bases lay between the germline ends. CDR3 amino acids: CASSLSSGELFF. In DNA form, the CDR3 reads TGTGCCAGCAGCTTGAGCAGCGGGGAGCTGTTTTTT.